The TCR beta chain under discussion was sequenced for a study of blood T cell repertoires in COVID-19. This CDR3 is 15 amino acids long. The V segment lost 7 bases and the J segment 0 bases; nucleotides outside the gene matches: 4. Germline V lookup: CDR1 MDHEN, CDR2 SYDVKM. The protocol was immunoSEQ multiplex PCR, while the TCRdb copy is restricted to in-frame clones and leaves out a portion. Of roughly 220,000 clones listed, more than 65% are singletons. Sequencing input: peripheral blood. The receptor comes from a woman aged 30 to 39 who had recovered from COVID-19. This chain links TRBV28 with TRBJ1-3, with 9 bases fitting TRBD1. The CDR3 protein is CASTETGGSGNTIYF. CDR3 bases: TGTGCCAGCACCGAGACAGGGGGCTCTGGAAACACCATATATTTT.